This T cell receptor beta chain comes out of a study of cytomegalovirus exposure and HLA in healthy donors. General study points: 164 TCR beta chains were listed as cytomegalovirus-associated. Accurate HLA-A and HLA-B prediction from TCR beta sequences was reported for most subjects. CMV serostatus was the sole immune exposure data available. An apparent linkage of common viral pathogens to several of the most significant clusters emerged in a later analysis.

In the case of this clone: Its cognate antigen is unknown.

Looked up from germline, CDR1 is SNHLY and CDR2 is FYNNEI. Trimming cost V 6 bases and J 2 bases; bases outside gene matches: 3. The CDR3 spans 15 residues. 60 Vbeta and 13 Jbeta primers were used in PCR. Clones were read by immunoSEQ multiplex PCR, and TCRdb kept only the in-frame ones, dropping some. The repertoire consists of around 99,000 clones, with 81% occurring once and the leading ten covering 2% to 2.5%. The TCR comes from a man aged 25-40 years in good health and CMV-seronegative. The V call is TRBV2, the J call TRBJ2-1, with 11 bases fitting TRBD2. The material sequenced was PBMCs. CDR3 coding DNA: TGTGCCAGCAGGGGGACTAGCGGAGCCTACAATGAGCAGTTCTTC. Amino acid sequence: CASRGTSGAYNEQFF.